The 8 T cell receptor beta chains below come from one sample, sequenced in a study of blood T cells in healthy people across ages. Next came a second PCR, run for about 7 to 12 cycles, which used a sample-barcoded 5' primer along with a J-beta primer mix. TCRdb reprocessed the 5' RACE reads with MiXCR, giving one entry per CDR3 protein. The sample records fewer than 2,000,000 distinct CDR3 sequences, around 36% being singletons. The specimen sequenced was blood. The receptors here all came from a woman in her thirties in good health.

In this sample, this clonotype turned up many times. The genes are TRBV7-9 and TRBJ2-7, with D possibly being TRBD1 or TRBD2 (5 bases each). V lost 4 bases and J lost 5, with 12 bases in between. This CDR3 has 13 amino acids. Germline V lookup: CDR1 SEHNR, CDR2 FQNEAQ (reference sequence). The chain's CDR3 is CASSSGLADEQYF. In nucleotides, the CDR3 is TGTGCCAGCAGCTCAGGGCTAGCCGACGAGCAGTACTTC.

This clonotype has only a few counts. The chain couples TRBV18 to TRBJ2-7, with D perhaps matching TRBD1 (6 bases). The V gene's germline CDR1 is KGHSH and CDR2 LQKENI. The CDR3 totals 15 residues. Trimming removed 2 bases from V and 7 bases from J, with 18 bases in between. The DNA of the CDR3 is TGTGCCAGCTCACCAATAGTCCAGGGGTTGAGAGAGCAGTACTTC. Translating it yields CASSPIVQGLREQYF.

This clonotype was seen more than once but under ten times. The chain uses TRBV28 and TRBJ1-5; no reliable D call. In germline, CDR1 is MDHEN, CDR2 SYDVKM. The V end lost 2 bases, the J end lost 0 bases, and 11 bases lay between the germline ends. The CDR3 is 16 residues long. In DNA, the CDR3 is TGTGCCAGCAGTTTAAGGGCGGGCTATAGCAATCAGCCCCAGCATTTT. Protein product: CASSLRAGYSNQPQHF.

The chain couples TRBV4-1 to TRBJ2-7; D perhaps matches TRBD1 (5 bases). This CDR3 spans 16 amino acids. V was clipped by 3 bases and J by 0 bases, with 15 bases between them. Germline values: CDR1 MGHRA, CDR2 YSYEKL. CDR3 in DNA: TGCGCCAGCAGCCATTATCTGTCCAGGGCCTCCTACGAGCAGTACTTC. Protein: CASSHYLSRASYEQYF.

On this clonotype itself: Germline is not matched at one junction end, which may reflect a read error. The chain uses TRBV20-1 and TRBJ2-1; TRBD2 is a possible D gene (6 bases). CDR3 length: 15 residues. The V gene's germline CDR1 is DFQATT and CDR2 SNEGSKA (reference sequence). The CDR3 reads CSARPSDSSYNERFF. CDR3 nucleotide sequence: TGCAGTGCTAGACCTAGCGACAGCTCCTACAATGAGCGGTTCTTC.

The V and J genes are TRBV4-1 and TRBJ2-5; D is perhaps TRBD1 (6 bases). V lost 4 bases to trimming and J lost 5 bases, with 20 bases between them. From germline, CDR1 is MGHRA and CDR2 YSYEKL. The CDR3 runs 16 residues. As DNA, the CDR3 is TGCGCCAGCAGCCCCCGCCCCCCAGGGGCGTTGGAGACCCAGTACTTC. Translating it yields CASSPRPPGALETQYF.

The V and J genes are TRBV9 and TRBJ2-5, with D perhaps given as TRBD1 or TRBD2 (7 bases each). This CDR3 contains 15 residues. Trimming removed 5 bases at V and 0 bases at J, with 14 bases between. The germline V gene encodes CDR1 SGDLS and CDR2 YYNGEE. The CDR3 sequence is CASRAGQSNQETQYF. CDR3 coding DNA: TGTGCCAGCAGAGCGGGACAGAGCAACCAAGAGACCCAGTACTTC.

This clonotype was counted between two and nine times. The chain carries TRBV10-1 and TRBJ2-3; D unclear. Germline CDR1 WNHNN, CDR2 SYGVQD (reference sequence). V lost 3 bases to trimming and J lost 0 bases, with 10 bases between them. There are 15 residues in the CDR3. The CDR3 sequence is CASSDSRRSTDTQYF. The CDR3 DNA sequence: TGCGCCAGCAGTGATTCTCGCAGGAGCACAGATACGCAGTATTTT.